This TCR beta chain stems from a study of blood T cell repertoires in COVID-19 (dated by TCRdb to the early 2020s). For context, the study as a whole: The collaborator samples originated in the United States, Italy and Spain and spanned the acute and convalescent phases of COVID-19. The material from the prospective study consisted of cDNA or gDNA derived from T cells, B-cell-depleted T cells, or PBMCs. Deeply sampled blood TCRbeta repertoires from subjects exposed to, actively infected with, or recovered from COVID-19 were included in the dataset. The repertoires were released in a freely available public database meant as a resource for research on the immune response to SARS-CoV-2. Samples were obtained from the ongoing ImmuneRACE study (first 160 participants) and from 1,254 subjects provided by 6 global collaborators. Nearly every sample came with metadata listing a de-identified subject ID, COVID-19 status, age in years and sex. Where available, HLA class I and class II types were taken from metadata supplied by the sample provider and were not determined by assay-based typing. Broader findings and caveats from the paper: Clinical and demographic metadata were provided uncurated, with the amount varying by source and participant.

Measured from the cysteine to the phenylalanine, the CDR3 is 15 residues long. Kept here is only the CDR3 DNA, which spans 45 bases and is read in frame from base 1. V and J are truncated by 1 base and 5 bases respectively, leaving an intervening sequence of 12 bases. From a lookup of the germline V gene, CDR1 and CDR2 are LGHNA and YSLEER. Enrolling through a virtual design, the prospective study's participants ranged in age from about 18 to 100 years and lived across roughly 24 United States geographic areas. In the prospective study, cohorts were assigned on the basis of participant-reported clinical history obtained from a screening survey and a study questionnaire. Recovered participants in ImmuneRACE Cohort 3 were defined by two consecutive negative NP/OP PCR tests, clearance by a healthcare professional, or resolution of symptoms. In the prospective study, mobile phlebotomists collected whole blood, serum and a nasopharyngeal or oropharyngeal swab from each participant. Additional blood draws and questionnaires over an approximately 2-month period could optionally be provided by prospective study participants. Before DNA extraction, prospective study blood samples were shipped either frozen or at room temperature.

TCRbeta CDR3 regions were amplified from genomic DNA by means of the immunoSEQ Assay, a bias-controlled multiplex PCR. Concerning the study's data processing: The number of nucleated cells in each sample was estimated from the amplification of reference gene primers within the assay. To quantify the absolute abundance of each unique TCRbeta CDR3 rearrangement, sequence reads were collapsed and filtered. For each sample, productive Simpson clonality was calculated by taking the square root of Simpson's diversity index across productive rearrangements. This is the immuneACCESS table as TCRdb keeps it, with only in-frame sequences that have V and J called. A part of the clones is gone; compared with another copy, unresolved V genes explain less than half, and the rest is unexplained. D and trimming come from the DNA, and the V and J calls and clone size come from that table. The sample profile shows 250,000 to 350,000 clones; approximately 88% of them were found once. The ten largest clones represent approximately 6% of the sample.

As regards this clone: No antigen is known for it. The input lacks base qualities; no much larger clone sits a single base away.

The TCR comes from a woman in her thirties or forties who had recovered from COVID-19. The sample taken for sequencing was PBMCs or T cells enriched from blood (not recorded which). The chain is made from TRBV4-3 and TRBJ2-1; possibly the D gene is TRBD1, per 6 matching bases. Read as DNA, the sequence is TGCGCCAGCAGCCAAGCTTGGGGGCAGGACAATGAGCAGTTCTTC. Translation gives CASSQAWGQDNEQFF.